The 26 T cell receptor beta chains presented below share a single source sample, sequenced in a study of control samples from healthy donors and cancer patients. TCRdb keeps only in-frame clones here, not all; method: immunoSEQ multiplex PCR. The sample shows 98,000 or so clones, about nine tenths of them seen only once. Sequenced: blood. These TCRs come from a woman aged 65 to 85 in good health.

V and J are TRBV9 and TRBJ2-1, with a tentative D call TRBD1 (6 bases). Looked up from germline, CDR1 is SGDLS and CDR2 is YYNGEE. Trimming took off 0 bases at V and 2 bases at J, with 15 bases between the two ends. CDR3 length: 17 residues. The CDR3 region is CASSVDGGFGPYNEQFF. In nucleotides, the CDR3 is TGTGCCAGCAGCGTAGATGGGGGCTTTGGGCCCTACAATGAGCAGTTCTTC.

The rearrangement uses TRBV15 and TRBJ2-2; D not certain. The ends were cut back, 2 bases at V and 5 bases at J, with 3 bases in the middle. This CDR3 has 12 residues. CDR1 LNHNV and CDR2 YYDKDF come from the germline V gene (reference sequence). CDR3 coding DNA: TGTGCCACCAGCAGATCGACCGGGGAGCTGTTTTTT. It codes for CATSRSTGELFF.

The chain couples TRBV3-1 (or the pseudogene TRBV3-2) to TRBJ2-1, with a possible D match to TRBD2 (5 bases). CDR1 is LGHDT, CDR2 YNNKEL, per germline (reference sequence). The CDR3 spans 13 residues. V was pared by 6 bases and J by 4 bases, with 10 bases between. This chain's CDR3 is CASRATGYNEQFF. In DNA, the CDR3 is TGTGCCAGCAGAGCTACGGGATACAATGAGCAGTTCTTC.

The V and J genes are TRBV19 and TRBJ1-4, with D perhaps TRBD1 (5 bases). Germline assignment: CDR1 LNHDA and CDR2 SQIVND (reference sequence). Trimming removed 6 bases at V and 0 bases at J, with 14 bases between. This CDR3 comprises 16 residues. Written as DNA, the CDR3 is TGTGCCAGTAGGCCTTGGGGGTTCGCAACTAATGAAAAACTGTTTTTT. Protein: CASRPWGFATNEKLFF. Based on the CDR3 plus reference TRBV19 and TRBJ1-4, the full variable domain is DGGITQSPKYLFRKEGQNVTLSCEQNLNHDAMYWYRQDPGQGLRLIYYSQIVNDFQKGDIAEGYSVSREKKESFPLTVTSAQKNPTAFYLCASRPWGFATNEKLFFGSGTQLSVL.

V and J are TRBV5-6 and TRBJ2-1; D is ambiguous. There are 15 residues in the CDR3. Germline values: CDR1 SGHDT, CDR2 YYEEEE. V was pared by 2 bases and J by 0 bases, with 9 bases between. CDR3 in DNA: TGTGCCAGCAGCTTTATGGTTAGCTCCTACAATGAGCAGTTCTTC. The encoded protein is CASSFMVSSYNEQFF.

The gene calls are TRBV4-1 and TRBJ1-1; D unresolved. Trimming stripped 0 bases from V and 5 bases from J, with 10 bases between. Looked up from germline, CDR1 is MGHRA and CDR2 is YSYEKL. The CDR3 spans 14 residues. The CDR3 region has the DNA TGCGCCAGCAGCCAAGATCTAAGGGTTACTGAAGCTTTCTTT. Protein sequence: CASSQDLRVTEAFF.

The chain couples TRBV7-8 to TRBJ1-6, with 12 positions matching TRBD1. The CDR3 extends over 18 amino acids. Germline values: CDR1 SGHVS, CDR2 FQNEAQ. V shed 5 bases and J 10 bases; nucleotides not matched to a gene: 15. This chain's CDR3 is CASSPYTGTGGLRSPLHF. In DNA, the CDR3 is TGTGCCAGCAGCCCCTACACCGGGACAGGGGGCCTGAGATCACCCCTCCACTTT. The whole variable domain, filled in from reference TRBV7-8 and TRBJ1-6, reads GAGVSQSPRYKVAKRGQDVALRCDPISGHVSLFWYQQALGQGPEFLTYFQNEAQLDKSGLPSDRFFAERPEGSVSTLKIQRTQQEDSAVYLCASSPYTGTGGLRSPLHFGNGTRLTVT.

The CDR3 reads CASSAIGRSADTQYF. In nucleotides, the CDR3 is TGTGCCAGCAGCGCCATCGGGAGGAGCGCAGATACGCAGTATTTT. This sequence joins TRBV7-2 and TRBJ2-3; 7 nucleotides line up with TRBD2. Germline V gene data show CDR1 as SGHTA and CDR2 as FQGNSA. The junction had 9 bases not matched to a gene; V was cut back by 5 bases and J by 4 bases. The CDR3 length is 15 residues.

In its sample, this clone was seen a few times. The chain has TRBV7-2 and TRBJ2-7; 8 bases line up with TRBD2. The junction had 2 bases not matched to a gene; V was cut back by 4 bases and J by 3 bases. The CDR3 consists of 13 residues. Germline CDR1 reads SGHTA; CDR2 reads FQGNSA. In DNA, the CDR3 is TGTGCCAGCAGCTATACTAGCGGCTACGAGCAGTACTTC. Its protein product is CASSYTSGYEQYF.

This rearrangement joins TRBV7-2 to TRBJ1-2; TRBD1 matches at 7 bases. Germline V lookup: CDR1 SGHTA, CDR2 FQGNSA. Germline trimming cut 0 bases from V and 7 bases from J; bases unmatched to any gene: 5. This CDR3 region has 14 residues. CDR3 bases: TGTGCCAGCAGCTTAGCTGGGCGACAGGGTGGCTACACCTTC. Translating gives CASSLAGRQGGYTF.

This clone was seen a few times. The V gene is TRBV5-1, the J gene TRBJ2-7; a possible D gene is TRBD1 (5 bases). The CDR3 consists of 14 residues. The ends were cut back, 0 bases at V and 12 bases at J, with 19 bases in the middle. Germline CDR1 and CDR2: SGHRS and YFSETQ. The CDR3 region is CASSLAGQTDLLYF. CDR3 DNA: TGCGCCAGCAGCTTGGCCGGGCAGACAGACCTCCTGTACTTC. The full variable domain, with the rest looked up from reference TRBV5-1 and TRBJ2-7, is KAGVTQTPRYLIKTRGQQVTLSCSPISGHRSVSWYQQTPGQGLQFLFEYFSETQRNKGNFPGRFSGRQFSNSRSEMNVSTLELGDSALYLCASSLAGQTDLLYFGPGTRLTVT.

The chain links TRBV19 to TRBJ2-7; 13 bases are a match to TRBD2. The CDR3 extends over 17 amino acids. Trimming took 5 bases from V and 4 from J; bases not matched to a gene: 11. Per the germline V gene, CDR1 is LNHDA and CDR2 is SQIVND (reference sequence). The CDR3 bases are TGTGCCAGTAGTCGAGACGCGACTAGCGGGGGGAGGTACGAGCAGTACTTC. Residues: CASSRDATSGGRYEQYF.

This clone was seen a single time. The chain links TRBV6-1 to TRBJ1-4; D unresolved. Germline CDR1 is MNHNS and CDR2 is SASEGT. The CDR3 length is 13 residues. Trimming shortened V by 0 bases and J by 6 bases, and 5 bases separated the two germline ends. The DNA of the CDR3 is TGTGCCAGCAGTGAAGCGCGGGATGAAAAACTGTTTTTT. Translating gives CASSEARDEKLFF.

The chain couples TRBV15 to TRBJ2-6, with D possibly TRBD1 on 7 matching bases. Germline V gives CDR1 LNHNV, CDR2 YYDKDF (reference sequence). CDR3 length: 19 amino acids. The V and J ends lost 1 base and 0 bases respectively, with 16 bases between them. In DNA, the CDR3 is TGTGCCACCAGCAGAGGCGGGGACAGTTTCGACTCTGGGGCCAACGTCCTGACTTTC. The encoded protein is CATSRGGDSFDSGANVLTF.

The chain carries TRBV2 and TRBJ2-7, with D unresolved. Trimming took off 4 bases at V and 6 bases at J, with 10 bases between the two ends. There are 12 residues in the CDR3. CDR1 is SNHLY and CDR2 is FYNNEI in the germline V gene. The chain's CDR3 is CASSVSPPEQYF. The CDR3 DNA reads as TGTGCCAGCAGTGTCAGCCCGCCCGAGCAGTACTTC.

This chain uses TRBV15 with TRBJ2-1, with D unresolved. Germline V lookup: CDR1 LNHNV, CDR2 YYDKDF (reference sequence). V dropped 2 bases and J dropped 4 bases, with 3 bases sitting between them. This CDR3 is 12 amino acids long. The DNA for the CDR3 is TGTGCCACCAGCAGAATTTACAATGAGCAGTTCTTC. As protein: CATSRIYNEQFF.

The J gene is TRBJ1-2, the V gene TRBV19; unclear D gene. Germline V gene data show CDR1 as LNHDA and CDR2 as SQIVND (reference sequence). The CDR3 contains 14 residues. V lost 9 bases, J lost 3 bases, and 17 bases lay in between. The DNA of the CDR3 is TGTGCCAGCAGGCAGTGGGATGAGTACTATGGCTACACCTTC. Residues: CASRQWDEYYGYTF.

This clone occurred once. The rearrangement links TRBV9 to TRBJ1-2, with TRBD1 as a possible D gene (5 bases). Per germline, CDR1 SGDLS and CDR2 YYNGEE. The CDR3 runs to 15 residues. Between the trimmed V and J ends, which lost 0 bases and 4 bases, there was a span of 13 bases. The CDR3 coding sequence is TGTGCCAGCAGCGTAGGAGGGGCCCCTTCCTATGGCTACACCTTC. Its translation is CASSVGGAPSYGYTF.

The chain is built from TRBV18 and TRBJ2-3; 9 nucleotides agree with TRBD2. The CDR3 totals 16 residues. Germline lookup yields CDR1 KGHSH and CDR2 LQKENI. With V trimmed by 3 bases and J by 2 bases, 6 bases remained unmatched. This CDR3 reads CASSPNSGGITDTQYF. In DNA, the CDR3 is TGTGCCAGCTCACCGAATAGCGGGGGAATCACAGATACGCAGTATTTT.

This chain uses TRBV7-3 with TRBJ1-1; the D gene is possibly TRBD1 (5 bases). Trimming removed 5 bases from V and 1 base from J, with 14 bases in between. The length of the CDR3 is 15 residues. Germline V gives CDR1 SGHTA, CDR2 FQGTGA. CDR3 in amino acids: CASSASGTSNTEAFF. CDR3 bases: TGTGCCAGCAGCGCTAGTGGGACGTCGAACACTGAAGCTTTCTTT.

This clone was observed a handful of times. The V call is TRBV5-1, the J call TRBJ2-1, with 13 bases that match TRBD2. Germline CDR1 is SGHRS and CDR2 is YFSETQ. J was trimmed by 4 bases and V by 0 bases; bases with no gene match: 4. The CDR3 has 17 amino acids. The DNA of the CDR3 is TGCGCCAGCAGCTTGGCCGCGGGACTAGCGGGATACAATGAGCAGTTCTTC. It specifies CASSLAAGLAGYNEQFF.

J is TRBJ2-1 and V is TRBV7-8; 16 bases align to TRBD2. Germline V gene lookup returns CDR1 SGHVS and CDR2 FQNEAQ. V lost 6 bases to trimming and J lost 4 bases; unmatched junction nucleotides: 9. CDR3 size: 18 residues. The CDR3 reads CASSSPGLAGGPYNEQFF. CDR3 sequence (DNA): TGTGCCAGCAGTTCCCCGGGACTAGCGGGAGGGCCATACAATGAGCAGTTCTTC.

This clone was picked up one time. J is TRBJ2-1 and V is TRBV9; TRBD1 matches at 7 bases. The CDR3 covers 15 residues. The ends lost 0 bases at V and 5 bases at J; junction bases unmatched: 5. Per the germline V gene, CDR1 is SGDLS and CDR2 is YYNGEE. The CDR3 loop is CASSVGHRGHNEQFF. CDR3 bases: TGTGCCAGCAGCGTAGGTCACAGGGGTCACAATGAGCAGTTCTTC.

The chain uses TRBV6-2 or TRBV6-3 and TRBJ2-1, with TRBD2 as a possible D gene (7 bases). Germline CDR1 reads MNHEY; CDR2 reads SVGEGT. Trimming stripped 6 bases from V and 8 bases from J, with 23 bases between. The CDR3 length is 16 residues. CDR3 in amino acids: CASSPRGRGIKDEQFF. The DNA of the CDR3 is TGTGCCAGCAGCCCTCGGGGGAGGGGGATTAAAGATGAGCAGTTCTTC.

The chain combines TRBV29-1 with TRBJ1-1; D gene uncertain. V shed 6 bases and J shed 1 base, with 9 bases lying between them. CDR1 and CDR2 from the germline V gene are SQVTM and ANQGSEA. The CDR3 spans 12 residues. For the CDR3, the DNA is TGCAGCGTCGGACCAGGGAACACTGAAGCTTTCTTT. Residues: CSVGPGNTEAFF.

A single count supports this clone. The chain joins TRBV10-2 to TRBJ2-5, with 8 bases fitting TRBD1. Trimming cost V 6 bases and J 5 bases; bases outside gene matches: 11. The germline V gene has CDR1 WSHSY and CDR2 SAAADI. This CDR3 contains 15 residues. DNA of the CDR3: TGCGCCAGCAGAGAATTTGGCAGGGGGCTTGAGACCCAGTACTTC. Translated: CASREFGRGLETQYF.